This T cell receptor beta chain came from a study of response to subunit inactivated influenza vaccine. TCRdb re-called the RT-PCR reads with MiXCR, one entry per CDR3 protein. The sample holds about 500,000 distinct CDR3 sequences, 15% to 20% seen once. On this clonotype: Its antigen is as yet unknown.

CDR3 length: 13 amino acids. Deletions cut 3 bases from V and 2 bases from J, with 11 bases between. Looked up from germline, CDR1 is DFQATT and CDR2 is SNEGSKA (reference sequence). Study-level points and caveats: Each seasonal influenza vaccination, the authors suggested, recruits few new T cells.

Source: CD4+ T cells sorted from PBMCs, taken 23 to 25 months after vaccination. The TCR was taken from a man between 45 and 75 years old who received an inactivated influenza vaccine. The V and J genes are TRBV20-1 and TRBJ2-7; TRBD1 might be the D (6 bases). The CDR3 bases are TGCAGTGCTAGCGCAGGGGCGACCTACGAGCAGTACTTC. Amino acids: CSASAGATYEQYF.